This entry features one TCR beta chain sequence. Its specific antigen is unknown. No qualities accompany the bases; no much larger clone lies one base away. The source of the sample is a study of blood T cell repertoires in COVID-19 (dated by TCRdb to about 2020). Context from the whole study: The collaborator samples originated in the United States, Italy and Spain and spanned the acute and convalescent phases of COVID-19. The repertoires were released in a freely available public database meant as a resource for research on the immune response to SARS-CoV-2. HLA class I and class II types, where available, came from metadata supplied by the sample provider rather than from assay-based typing. Subjects who had been exposed to COVID-19, were actively infected with it, or had recovered from it provided the deeply sampled blood TCRbeta repertoires that made up the dataset. Nearly every sample came with metadata listing a de-identified subject ID, COVID-19 status, age in years and sex. The material from the prospective study consisted of cDNA or gDNA derived from T cells, B-cell-depleted T cells, or PBMCs. The samples were drawn from two sources: the first 160 participants of the ongoing ImmuneRACE study, and 950 to 1,500 subjects contributed by 6 global collaborators.

A second Seattle source provided samples from volunteer blood donors who had recovered from COVID-19. Each collaborating institution followed its own protocols to collect whole blood in K2EDTA tubes. For TCRbeta analysis, collaborators shipped samples as frozen whole blood, isolated PBMCs, or DNA extracted from either of those sample types. Study-wide conclusions, independent of this receptor: The quantity of clinical and demographic metadata differed by source and by participant and was supplied without curation.

V gives up 2 bases and J gives up 9 bases, and the segment between their germline ends measures 12 bases. CDR1 is given as SGHKS and CDR2 as YYEKEE, both from the germline V gene (reference sequence). From the cysteine through the phenylalanine, the CDR3 covers 14 amino acids. The read is trimmed to its CDR3 DNA, 42 bases read in frame from base 1. TCRbeta CDR3 regions were amplified from genomic DNA by means of the immunoSEQ Assay, a bias-controlled multiplex PCR. The original methods were these. Within the assay, amplification of reference gene primers was used to estimate how many nucleated cells each sample contained. To quantify the absolute abundance of each unique TCRbeta CDR3 rearrangement, sequence reads were collapsed and filtered. For each sample, productive Simpson clonality was calculated by taking the square root of Simpson's diversity index across productive rearrangements. Not all clones reach the TCRdb copy of this immuneACCESS table, which keeps in-frame sequences only. Checked studies attribute under half of the gap to unresolved V genes and leave the rest unexplained. V, J and clone size are taken as reported in that table, and D and trimming were inferred from the DNA itself. This sample holds under 300,000 clones; over 75% were observed only once. 1.9% of the sample is taken by the ten largest.

The V gene is TRBV5-5 and the J gene is TRBJ1-6; the D segment could be TRBD1, given 5 matching bases. This clonotype was obtained from a man aged 25 to 40 who had recovered from COVID-19. Sequencing input: peripheral blood. The CDR3 region reads CASSLGDGGSPLHF. Here is the DNA: TGTGCCAGCAGCTTAGGGGATGGCGGTTCACCCCTCCACTTT.